This TCR beta chain was obtained from a study of CD8+ T cells in alopecia areata. From PBMCs, CD4+ and CD8+ T cells were sorted. Extracted from the samples, RNA was reverse transcribed into cDNA to serve as the sequencing template. Profiled with immunoSEQ multiplex PCR; TCRdb holds only in-frame clones, not every one. The sample consists of under 130,000 clones, around three fifths of them appearing once. In regard to this clone: The antigen remains unidentified.

Study-wide results and limits: Normal skin's resident alphabeta T cells are also sequenced in scalp samples. Patients showed less clear TCR sequence sharing than mice, possibly partly because of HLA diversity. Lesional scalp displayed greater clonality than normal scalp, most notably in alopecia totalis/universalis.

The material sequenced was CD4+ T cells sorted from blood. The TCR was taken from a human donor in good health.

The CDR3: CASSLGGRSPLNIQYF. For the CDR3, the DNA is TGTGCCAGCAGCTTGGGGGGGCGCTCCCCATTAAACATTCAGTACTTC. The chain carries TRBV5-6 and TRBJ2-4; D might be TRBD1 (6 bases). The ends were cut back, 0 bases at V and 6 bases at J, with 16 bases in the middle. This CDR3 contains 16 residues. The germline V gene encodes CDR1 SGHDT and CDR2 YYEEEE.